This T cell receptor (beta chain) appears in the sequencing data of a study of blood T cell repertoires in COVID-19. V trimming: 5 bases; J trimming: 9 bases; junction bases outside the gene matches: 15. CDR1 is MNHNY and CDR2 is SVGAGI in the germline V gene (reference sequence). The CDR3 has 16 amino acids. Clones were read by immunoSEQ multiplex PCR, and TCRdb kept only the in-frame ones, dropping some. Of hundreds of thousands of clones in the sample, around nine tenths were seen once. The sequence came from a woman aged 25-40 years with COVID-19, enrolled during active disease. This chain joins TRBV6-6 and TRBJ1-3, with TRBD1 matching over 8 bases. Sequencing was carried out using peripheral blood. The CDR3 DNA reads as TGTGCCAGCAGTCCACCGGGCGGACAGGGCGGCAGCACCATATATTTT. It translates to CASSPPGGQGGSTIYF.